In its sample, the clone carrying this T cell receptor beta chain was seen many times. Its matching antigen is unknown. This record comes from a study of prognosis after radiotherapy for stage I lung cancer. Background on the study: Across the cohort, concurrent therapy accompanying stereotactic body radiotherapy was administered to no patient. Study-level results: The median unique TCR clone count dropped from 10,088 to 6,861 after stereotactic body radiation therapy.

Two-round multiplex PCR, the amplification method, yielded TCR beta CDR3 from genomic DNA. Primers were specific to each TRBV and TRBJ gene in first-round PCR. One entry per CDR3 protein, called by TCRdb with MiXCR from the multiplex PCR reads. The table records tens of thousands of distinct CDR3 sequences, about 35% of them present only once. V gave up 4 bases and J gave up 4 bases, with 11 bases separating them. This CDR3 spans 15 amino acids. Germline values: CDR1 SEHNR, CDR2 FQNEAQ (reference sequence). This chain links TRBV7-9 with TRBJ2-6; D may correspond to TRBD1 or TRBD2 (5 bases each). This TCR came from a donor aged 50 or older with non-small cell lung cancer. The sequencing used PBMCs, collected before or after stereotactic body radiation therapy (not recorded which). The CDR3 DNA follows: TGTGCCAGCAGCTCCGGGACGGGCGGGGCCAACGTCCTGACTTTC. Protein: CASSSGTGGANVLTF.